This TCR beta chain was sequenced during a study of control samples from healthy donors and cancer patients. This table comes from immunoSEQ multiplex PCR, and its TCRdb copy is limited to in-frame clones, with some not included. The sample lists tens of thousands of clones, about nine tenths occurring once. The germline V and J ends were trimmed by 7 bases and 10 bases, with 8 bases remaining between them. The CDR3 is made up of 10 amino acids. The V gene's germline CDR1 is LGHDT and CDR2 YNNKEL (reference sequence). Sequencing was performed on blood. This TCR was sampled from a woman in her 70s in good health. V gene TRBV3-1 (or the pseudogene TRBV3-2) combines with J gene TRBJ2-1; D is unresolved. The CDR3 sequence: CASNQDEQFF. Here the CDR3 DNA reads TGTGCCAGCAACCAGGACGAGCAGTTCTTC.